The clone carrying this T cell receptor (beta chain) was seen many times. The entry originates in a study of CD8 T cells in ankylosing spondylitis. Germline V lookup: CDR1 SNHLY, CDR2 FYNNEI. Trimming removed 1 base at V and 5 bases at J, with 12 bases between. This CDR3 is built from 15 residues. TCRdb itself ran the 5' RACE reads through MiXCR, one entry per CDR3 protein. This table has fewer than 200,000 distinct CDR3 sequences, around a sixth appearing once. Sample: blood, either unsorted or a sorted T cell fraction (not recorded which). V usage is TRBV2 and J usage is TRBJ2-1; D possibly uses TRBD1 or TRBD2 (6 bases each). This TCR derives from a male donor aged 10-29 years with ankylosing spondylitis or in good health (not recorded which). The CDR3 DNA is TGTGCCAGCAGTGAAGGGGGGGCGAGGGACAATGAGCAGTTCTTC. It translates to CASSEGGARDNEQFF.